The 31 T cell receptor beta chains given below trace back to one sample, sequenced in a study of T cell repertoires and HLA-DP antigens. For these TCRs, the target antigens are not known. Produced via immunoSEQ multiplex PCR; TCRdb's table is partial and in-frame only. The table has roughly 120,000 clones, approximately 92% seen once; the top ten hold 0.27%. Source material: CD4+ T cells from PBMCs. These TCRs come from a woman between 18 and 29 years old in good health and CMV-seronegative.

This clone was seen only once. The chain couples TRBV5-1 to TRBJ1-2; TRBD1 aligns across 8 bases. The CDR3 loop spans 15 amino acids. The trim removed 4 bases at V and 1 base at J, leaving 6 bases unmatched. Germline V gene sequence: CDR1 SGHRS, CDR2 YFSETQ. The CDR3, as DNA: TGCGCCAGCAGCAAGGGACAGGCAAATAACTATGGCTACACCTTC. Amino acids: CASSKGQANNYGYTF. The full variable domain, in which reference TRBV5-1 and TRBJ1-2 provide the parts outside the CDR3, is KAGVTQTPRYLIKTRGQQVTLSCSPISGHRSVSWYQQTPGQGLQFLFEYFSETQRNKGNFPGRFSGRQFSNSRSEMNVSTLELGDSALYLCASSKGQANNYGYTFGSGTRLTVV.

This sequence joins TRBV19 and TRBJ2-1; 8 bases align to TRBD2. V trimming: 5 bases; J trimming: 10 bases; junction bases outside the gene matches: 4. The V gene's germline CDR1 is LNHDA and CDR2 SQIVND (reference sequence). CDR3 length: 12 residues. CDR3 sequence reads: CASSRGLDEQFF. CDR3 bases: TGTGCCAGTAGTCGGGGACTAGACGAGCAGTTCTTC.

This chain joins TRBV29-1 and TRBJ1-1, with TRBD1 matching over 7 bases. CDR1 is SQVTM and CDR2 is ANQGSEA in the germline V gene. With V trimmed by 4 bases and J by 0 bases, 5 bases remained unmatched. The CDR3 spans 14 residues. CDR3 in amino acids: CSVAGQFMNTEAFF. The CDR3 nucleotides read TGCAGCGTTGCGGGACAGTTCATGAACACTGAAGCTTTCTTT.

The chain joins TRBV7-9 to TRBJ2-5, with a weak D call TRBD2 (5 bases). Between the trimmed V and J ends, which lost 1 base and 1 base, there was a span of 7 bases. Germline V CDR1 and CDR2: SEHNR, FQNEAQ (reference sequence). The CDR3 is 14 residues long. The CDR3 sequence: CASSLGGSQETQYF. CDR3 sequence (DNA): TGTGCCAGCAGCTTAGGAGGGAGCCAAGAGACCCAGTACTTC.

The chain has TRBV9 and TRBJ1-1; D is ambiguous. V was shortened by 6 bases and J by 7 bases, with 19 bases between the two germline ends. Germline V gives CDR1 SGDLS, CDR2 YYNGEE. This CDR3 has 14 residues. In nucleotides, the CDR3 is TGTGCCAGCACTAAGGGAACAGATAGGATTGAAGCTTTCTTT. It encodes CASTKGTDRIEAFF.

This chain joins TRBV4-2 and TRBJ2-5, with 8 bases matching TRBD2. This CDR3 region has 15 residues. CDR1 is LGHNA, CDR2 YNFKEQ, per germline. Trimming cost V 0 bases and J 1 base; bases outside gene matches: 1. The DNA of the CDR3 is TGTGCCAGCAGCCAAGAAGCGGGGGCCCAAGAGACCCAGTACTTC. This codes for CASSQEAGAQETQYF.

The V and J genes are TRBV9 and TRBJ2-7; TRBD2 aligns across 8 bases. CDR3 length: 18 residues. The ends lost 1 base at V and 0 bases at J; junction bases unmatched: 12. Germline CDR1 and CDR2: SGDLS and YYNGEE. CDR3 bases: TGTGCCAGCAGCGTAAGTTCGCGGGGGGCCGATTACTCCTACGAGCAGTACGTC. Protein: CASSVSSRGADYSYEQYV.

This chain connects TRBV30 to TRBJ2-5, with a tentative D call TRBD1 (6 bases). This CDR3 has 12 amino acids. V was clipped by 2 bases and J by 4 bases, with 8 bases between them. Germline loops: CDR1 GTSNPN, CDR2 SVGIG (reference sequence). In nucleotides, the CDR3 is TGTGCCTGGAGTAGGGGGTCAGAGACCCAGTACTTC. Its translation is CAWSRGSETQYF.

The V gene is TRBV7-2, the J gene TRBJ2-3, with TRBD2 matching 8 bases. Losses at the gene ends were 8 bases for V and 5 bases for J; bases not matched to a gene: 6. Looked up from germline, CDR1 is SGHTA and CDR2 is FQGNSA. The CDR3 consists of 13 residues. The CDR3 loop reads CASDGGAIDTQYF. CDR3 nucleotides: TGTGCCAGCGACGGGGGGGCAATAGATACGCAGTATTTT. The whole variable domain, remainder taken from reference TRBV7-2 and TRBJ2-3, is GAGVSQSPSNKVTEKGKDVELRCDPISGHTALYWYRQSLGQGLEFLIYFQGNSAPDKSGLPSDRFSAERTGGSVSTLTIQRTQQEDSAVYLCASDGGAIDTQYFGPGTRLTVL.

This sequence joins TRBV25-1 and TRBJ2-5, with 10 positions matching TRBD2. V gave up 4 bases and J gave up 4 bases; unmatched junction bases: 3. Germline-derived CDR1 and CDR2 are MGHDK and SYGVNS. The length of the CDR3 is 14 residues. This chain's CDR3 is CASSASGSSETQYF. The CDR3 bases are TGTGCCAGCAGTGCTAGCGGGAGCTCAGAGACCCAGTACTTC.

J is TRBJ2-7 and V is TRBV18; 7 bases fit TRBD1. This CDR3 spans 15 amino acids. CDR1 is KGHSH and CDR2 is LQKENI in the germline V gene. The trim removed 4 bases at V and 5 bases at J, leaving 11 bases unmatched. The CDR3 DNA reads as TGTGCCAGCTCACAGACGACAGGGTATCTCGACGAGCAGTACTTC. Encoded protein: CASSQTTGYLDEQYF.

The chain carries TRBV28 and TRBJ1-2; the D is unclear. Germline assignment: CDR1 MDHEN and CDR2 SYDVKM. V lost 3 bases and J 6 bases, leaving 11 bases between the germline ends. The CDR3 sequence is 13 residues long. The CDR3 here is CASSLVGRDGYTF. CDR3 DNA sequence: TGTGCCAGCAGTTTGGTTGGTCGGGATGGCTACACCTTC.

CDR3 loop: CASSYRDGYGYTF. CDR3 bases: TGTGCCAGCAGCTATCGGGATGGCTATGGCTACACCTTC. The chain joins TRBV5-4 to TRBJ1-2; no reliable D call. Trimming shortened V by 3 bases and J by 4 bases, and 10 bases separated the two germline ends. The CDR3 runs 13 residues. Germline V gives CDR1 SGHNT, CDR2 YYREEE (reference sequence).

This CDR3 reads CASRQEGTDTQYF. In nucleotides, the CDR3 is TGCGCCAGTAGACAGGAGGGGACAGATACGCAGTATTTT. This chain links TRBV10-1 with TRBJ2-3; D assignment may be TRBD1 or TRBD2 (6 bases each). CDR3 length: 13 amino acids. V was shortened by 9 bases and J by 3 bases, with 13 bases between the two germline ends. CDR1 WNHNN and CDR2 SYGVQD come from the germline V gene (reference sequence).

The chain uses TRBV28 and TRBJ1-4; D is undetermined. V dropped 7 bases and J dropped 0 bases, with 12 bases sitting between them. The CDR3 spans 15 residues. Germline CDR1 is MDHEN and CDR2 is SYDVKM. The CDR3 sequence: CASTPSGATNEKLFF. The CDR3 nucleotides are TGTGCCAGCACCCCCTCCGGTGCAACTAATGAAAAACTGTTTTTT.

The CDR3 nucleotides are TGTGCCAGCAGTTTACTAGCGGGAGGCACCTATGGCACAGATACGCAGTATTTT. Translated, it gives CASSLLAGGTYGTDTQYF. This chain uses TRBV27 with TRBJ2-3, with 11 nucleotides matching TRBD2. The CDR3 loop spans 18 amino acids. V lost 2 bases and J lost 1; bases outside the gene matches: 8. Germline-derived CDR1 and CDR2 are MNHEY and SMNVEV (reference sequence).

V is TRBV6-4 and J is TRBJ1-1; D is unresolved. The germline CDR1 and CDR2 sequences are MRHNA and SNTAGT. The CDR3 is 11 amino acids. Trimming cost V 8 bases and J 12 bases, with 16 bases left between them. CDR3 nucleotide sequence: TGTGCCAGCCGCGGAAGAGGTTTAACTTTCTTT. It codes for CASRGRGLTFF.

This chain connects TRBV6-5 to TRBJ1-1; 7 bases agree with TRBD1. With 5 bases clipped from V and 1 base from J, the junction kept 4 bases outside the gene matches. This CDR3 region has 14 residues. The germline V gene encodes CDR1 MNHEY and CDR2 SVGAGI. The CDR3 DNA is TGTGCCAGCAGTCCGGGACAGTGGAACACTGAAGCTTTCTTT. Translated: CASSPGQWNTEAFF.

In its sample, this clone was seen once. V gene TRBV10-1 combines with J gene TRBJ1-1; D is unclear. Germline V gives CDR1 WNHNN, CDR2 SYGVQD (reference sequence). The CDR3 contains 14 residues. The ends were cut back, 4 bases at V and 8 bases at J, with 17 bases in the middle. The CDR3 loop reads CASSGELGRSEAFF. DNA of the CDR3: TGCGCCAGCAGTGGCGAACTAGGTCGGTCAGAAGCTTTCTTT.

V usage is TRBV9 and J usage is TRBJ1-2; possible D gene TRBD1, 6 bases. V was trimmed by 0 bases and J by 4 bases, leaving 16 bases between them. The germline V gene encodes CDR1 SGDLS and CDR2 YYNGEE. The CDR3 is made up of 16 amino acids. The CDR3 sequence is CASSVAPTGIVYGYTF. As DNA, the CDR3 is TGTGCCAGCAGCGTAGCCCCTACAGGGATCGTCTATGGCTACACCTTC.

This chain connects TRBV5-4 to TRBJ2-7, with D perhaps TRBD2 (5 bases). Germline CDR1 and CDR2: SGHNT and YYREEE (reference sequence). The CDR3 loop spans 11 amino acids. V gave up 0 bases and J gave up 7 bases, with 5 bases separating them. CDR3 in amino acids: CASSLAGEQYV. DNA for the CDR3: TGTGCCAGCAGCTTGGCGGGAGAGCAGTACGTC.

This chain uses TRBV5-8 with TRBJ1-5; weak D call: TRBD1 (5 bases). CDR3 length equals 17 residues. The germline gives CDR1 SGHTS, CDR2 YDEGEE. With 3 bases removed from V and 0 bases from J, the gap between germline ends came to 16 bases. In DNA, the CDR3 is TGTGCCAGCAGCTGGGGTGGGGGTAGCTTTAGCAATCAGCCCCAGCATTTT. Its translation is CASSWGGGSFSNQPQHF.

A word on this clone: The DNA is left out, because the CDR3 cannot be placed on it with certainty; the CDR3 is given as TCRdb lists it. CDR3 in amino acids: CASSLGTGELFFGSGTQLSVF. The rearrangement links TRBV28 to TRBJ1-4; TRBD1, the table's D call, lacks a check against the DNA. The CDR3 comprises 21 residues, both ends counted. Per germline, CDR1 MDHEN and CDR2 SYDVKM.

The J gene is TRBJ2-5, the V gene TRBV7-9; D is perhaps TRBD2 (6 bases). This CDR3 spans 15 amino acids. Germline assignment: CDR1 SEHNR and CDR2 FQNEAQ (reference sequence). V was clipped by 1 base and J by 4 bases, with 13 bases between them. Here the CDR3 reads CASSLVRSSGETQYF. CDR3 sequence (DNA): TGTGCCAGCAGCTTAGTGCGGAGTAGCGGAGAGACCCAGTACTTC.

CDR3: CASSGGLPYNEQFF. The CDR3 nucleotides read TGTGCCAGCAGTGGCGGACTACCCTACAATGAGCAGTTCTTC. The chain uses TRBV6-1 and TRBJ2-1; tentative D call: TRBD2 (6 bases). CDR1 is MNHNS, CDR2 SASEGT, per germline. V lost 4 bases to trimming and J lost 2 bases, with 9 bases between them. The CDR3 contains 14 residues.

This clone was counted only a few times. CDR3 protein: CASSPSRAGPISYEQYF. As DNA, the CDR3 is TGTGCCAGCAGCCCTTCCCGTGCGGGACCGATCTCCTACGAGCAGTACTTC. The chain is built from TRBV5-4 and TRBJ2-7, with D possibly being TRBD2 (6 bases). This CDR3 is built from 17 residues. V was trimmed by 4 bases and J by 0 bases, leaving 20 bases between them. In germline, CDR1 is SGHNT, CDR2 YYREEE (reference sequence).

The chain couples TRBV15 to TRBJ1-1, with TRBD1 as a possible D gene (5 bases). There are 15 residues in the CDR3. Germline V gene lookup returns CDR1 LNHNV and CDR2 YYDKDF (reference sequence). V gave up 5 bases and J gave up 1 base, with 14 bases separating them. As DNA, the CDR3 is TGTGCCACCAGCCGATACGGGACCGCGAACACTGAAGCTTTCTTT. Translation gives CATSRYGTANTEAFF.

The V gene is TRBV5-6, the J gene TRBJ1-5; no clear D gene. CDR1 is SGHDT, CDR2 YYEEEE, per germline. The CDR3 sequence is 15 residues long. The ends were cut back, 2 bases at V and 5 bases at J, with 14 bases in the middle. The DNA for the CDR3 is TGTGCCAGCAGCTTTGGGTCATCGTCCGATCAGCCCCAGCATTTT. It yields the protein CASSFGSSSDQPQHF.

The rearrangement uses TRBV16 and TRBJ1-6; the match to TRBD1 covers 8 bases. Trimming took 0 bases from V and 7 from J; bases not matched to a gene: 2. The CDR3 extends over 15 amino acids. Germline V gene lookup returns CDR1 KGHSY and CDR2 FQNENV. The CDR3 spells CASSQSRQGNSPLHF. The DNA for the CDR3 is TGTGCCAGCAGCCAATCGAGACAGGGGAATTCACCCCTCCACTTT. Variable domain in full (rest from reference TRBV16 and TRBJ1-6): GEEVAQTPKHLVRGEGQKAKLYCAPIKGHSYVFWYQQVLKNEFKFLISFQNENVFDETGMPKERFSAKCLPNSPCSLEIQATKLEDSAVYFCASSQSRQGNSPLHFGNGTRLTVT.

The chain combines TRBV4-3 with TRBJ2-6; TRBD1 or TRBD2 may be the D gene (5 bases each). V dropped 1 base and J dropped 3 bases, with 10 bases sitting between them. Germline V gene data show CDR1 as LGHNA and CDR2 as YSLEER. The CDR3 has 16 amino acids. The DNA for the CDR3 is TGCGCCAGCAGCCAAGCATGGGGGATTGGGGCCAACGTCCTGACTTTC. It translates to CASSQAWGIGANVLTF.

The chain couples TRBV27 to TRBJ2-1; maybe TRBD2 (7 bases). Germline V lookup: CDR1 MNHEY, CDR2 SMNVEV (reference sequence). This CDR3 has 15 amino acids. V was clipped by 1 base and J by 4 bases, with 11 bases between them. This CDR3 is CASSLLAGAYNEQFF. CDR3 coding DNA: TGTGCCAGCAGTTTATTGGCGGGGGCTTACAATGAGCAGTTCTTC.